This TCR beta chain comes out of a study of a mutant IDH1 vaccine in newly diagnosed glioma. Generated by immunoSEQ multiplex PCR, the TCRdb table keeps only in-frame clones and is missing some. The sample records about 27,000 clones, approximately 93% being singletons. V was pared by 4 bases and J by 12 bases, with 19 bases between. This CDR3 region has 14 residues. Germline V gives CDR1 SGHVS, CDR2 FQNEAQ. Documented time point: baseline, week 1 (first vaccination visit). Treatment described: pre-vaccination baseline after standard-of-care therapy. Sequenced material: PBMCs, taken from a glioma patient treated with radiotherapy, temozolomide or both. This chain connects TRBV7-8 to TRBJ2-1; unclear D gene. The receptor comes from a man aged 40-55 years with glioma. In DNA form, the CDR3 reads TGTGCCAGCAGCTCCTCGACGTCGGGTTCGGGGCAGTTCTTC. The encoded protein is CASSSSTSGSGQFF.